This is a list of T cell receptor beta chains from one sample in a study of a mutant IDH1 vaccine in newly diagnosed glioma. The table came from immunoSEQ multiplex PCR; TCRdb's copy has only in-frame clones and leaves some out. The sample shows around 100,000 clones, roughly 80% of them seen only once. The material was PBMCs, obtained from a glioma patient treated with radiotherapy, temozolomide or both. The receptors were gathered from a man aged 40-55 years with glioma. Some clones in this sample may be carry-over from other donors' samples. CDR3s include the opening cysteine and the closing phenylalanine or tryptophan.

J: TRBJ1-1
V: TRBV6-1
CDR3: CASSKVGTVNTEAFF

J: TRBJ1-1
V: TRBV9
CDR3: CASSFIQGGTEAFF

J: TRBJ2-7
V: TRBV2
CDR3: CAARGDTYEQYF

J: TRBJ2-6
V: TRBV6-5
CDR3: CASSWTGTGANVLTF

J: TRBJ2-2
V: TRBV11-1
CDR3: CASTRGRAGELFF

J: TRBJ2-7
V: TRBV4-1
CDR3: CASSQAVDYEQYF

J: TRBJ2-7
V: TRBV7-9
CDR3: CASSHDQDSYEQYF

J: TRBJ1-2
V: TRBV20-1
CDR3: CSASFGYTF

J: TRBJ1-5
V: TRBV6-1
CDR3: CASRTPQGSDQPQHF

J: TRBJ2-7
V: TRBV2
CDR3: CATSYRGRMDEQYF

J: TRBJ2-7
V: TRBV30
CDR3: CAWSYGGALEQYF

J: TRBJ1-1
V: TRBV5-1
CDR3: CASSLEFRNTEAFF

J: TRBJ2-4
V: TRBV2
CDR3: CASSDRGSTKNIQYF

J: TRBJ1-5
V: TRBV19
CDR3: CASKSALDSYSNQPQHF

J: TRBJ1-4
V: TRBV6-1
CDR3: CASSDSGAANEKLFF

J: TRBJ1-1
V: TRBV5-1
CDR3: CASSSKSDMNTEAFF

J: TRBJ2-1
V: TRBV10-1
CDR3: CASGLQGNEQFF

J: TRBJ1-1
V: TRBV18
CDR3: CASSPPTADTEAFF

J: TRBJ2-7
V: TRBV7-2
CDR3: CASSRSTSGGLEQYF

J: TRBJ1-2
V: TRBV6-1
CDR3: CASSRDSYGYTF

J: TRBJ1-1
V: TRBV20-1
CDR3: CSAPVTGQAFF

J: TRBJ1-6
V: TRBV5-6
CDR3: CASSPDGGYNSPLHF

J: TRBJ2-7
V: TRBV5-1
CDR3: CASNPDRGNYEQYF

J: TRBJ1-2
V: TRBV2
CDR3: CASKGRVDGYTF

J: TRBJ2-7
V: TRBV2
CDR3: CASGGLGGSYEQYF

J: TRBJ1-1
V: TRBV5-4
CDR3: CASSKDRRTEAFF

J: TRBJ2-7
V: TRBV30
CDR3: CAWKINRNSYEQYF

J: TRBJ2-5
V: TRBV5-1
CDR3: CASTPTSGGAETQYF

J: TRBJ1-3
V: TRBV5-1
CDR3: CASSWTGAGPGNTIYF

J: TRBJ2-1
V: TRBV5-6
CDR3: CASSWQPTGALLF

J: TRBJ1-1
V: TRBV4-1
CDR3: CASSQGGGRGSTEAFF

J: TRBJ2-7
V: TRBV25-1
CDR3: CASRGQGAVEQYF

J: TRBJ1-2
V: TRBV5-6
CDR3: CASSPSGGGTVDGYTF

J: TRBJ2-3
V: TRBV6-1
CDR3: CASGAGETDTQYF

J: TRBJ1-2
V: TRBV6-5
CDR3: CASSKQGAPNYGYTF

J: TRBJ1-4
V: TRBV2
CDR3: CASSVGGQSNEKLFF

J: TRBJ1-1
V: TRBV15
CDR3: CATSRDGAGEAFF

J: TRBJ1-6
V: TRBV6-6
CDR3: CASSYSQGGFHF

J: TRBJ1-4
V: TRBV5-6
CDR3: CASSSGRVNEKLFF

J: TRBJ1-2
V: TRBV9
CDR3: CASSVEFNYGYTF

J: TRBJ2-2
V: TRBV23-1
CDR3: CASSQSGGRDTGELFF

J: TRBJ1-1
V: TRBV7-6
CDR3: CASSLETITEAFF

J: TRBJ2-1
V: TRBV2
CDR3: CASSDTGPLPHEQFF

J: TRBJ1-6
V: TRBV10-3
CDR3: CAISATSGLSSYNSPLHF

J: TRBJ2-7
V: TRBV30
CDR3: CAWSVLQGFNEQYF

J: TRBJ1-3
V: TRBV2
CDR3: CASSGTAGNTIYF